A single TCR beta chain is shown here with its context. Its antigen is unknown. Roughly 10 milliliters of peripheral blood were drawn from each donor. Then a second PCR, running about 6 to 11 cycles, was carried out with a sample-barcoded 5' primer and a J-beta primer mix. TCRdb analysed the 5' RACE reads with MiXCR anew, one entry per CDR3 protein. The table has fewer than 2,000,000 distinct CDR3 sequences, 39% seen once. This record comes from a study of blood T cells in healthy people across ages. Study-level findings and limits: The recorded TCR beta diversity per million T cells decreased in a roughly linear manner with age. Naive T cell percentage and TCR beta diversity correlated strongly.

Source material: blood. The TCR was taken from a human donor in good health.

DNA for the CDR3: TGTGCCAGCAGTGTCCTCAAGTGGGGCTACGAGCAGTACTTC. Residues: CASSVLKWGYEQYF. The chain has TRBV6-4 and TRBJ2-7, with D uncertain. The CDR3 sequence is 14 residues long. CDR1 and CDR2 from the germline V gene are MRHNA and SNTAGT. V lost 4 bases and J lost 3, with 13 bases in between.